This TCR beta chain was sequenced for a study of blood T cell repertoires in COVID-19. Study-level background: Material from acute and convalescent COVID-19 was sourced from the United States, Italy and Spain.

TCRdb's table, derived via immunoSEQ multiplex PCR, lists solely in-frame clones and lacks some. The data hold more than 120,000 clones, with approximately 84% observed a single time. The ends were cut back, 6 bases at V and 1 base at J, with 6 bases in the middle. The CDR3 contains 13 residues. Sequenced: peripheral blood. The chain has TRBV12-3 or TRBV12-4 and TRBJ2-2; D call uncertain. The receptor comes from a human donor in a cohort sampled during active COVID-19. The CDR3 DNA follows: TGTGCCAGCAGCCCCCTGAACACCGGGGAGCTGTTTTTT. This encodes CASSPLNTGELFF.